Below, 15 T cell receptor beta chains from the same sample are listed, as sequenced in a study of blood T cell repertoires in COVID-19. The repertoire was sequenced with immunoSEQ multiplex PCR; TCRdb's copy has only in-frame clones and lacks some. Among 150,000 to 200,000 clones, 85% to 90% were seen once, and the ten largest hold approximately 6.5%. What was sequenced was peripheral blood. The receptors here all came from a woman older than 75 in a cohort sampled during active or convalescent COVID-19.

The chain employs TRBV3-1 (or the pseudogene TRBV3-2) and TRBJ1-3; the D is unclear. The CDR3 runs to 15 residues. CDR1 and CDR2 (germline): LGHDT, YNNKEL (reference sequence). The germline V and J ends were trimmed by 2 bases and 0 bases, with 8 bases remaining between them. The CDR3 DNA reads TGTGCCAGCAGCCAAACCGACAACTCTGGAAACACCATATATTTT. Its translation is CASSQTDNSGNTIYF.

This chain uses TRBV6-5 with TRBJ2-7, with D maybe TRBD2 (5 bases). This CDR3 is 13 amino acids long. Germline CDR1 reads MNHEY; CDR2 reads SVGAGI. V gave up 0 bases and J gave up 2 bases, with 5 bases separating them. The CDR3 spells CASSYSGAYEQYF. The CDR3 DNA reads as TGTGCCAGCAGTTACTCGGGAGCCTACGAGCAGTACTTC.

DNA for the CDR3: TGCGCCAGCAGCCAAGATCTGACAGGGACAAACACAGATACGCAGTATTTT. It translates to CASSQDLTGTNTDTQYF. This chain uses TRBV4-3 with TRBJ2-3; 7 bases match TRBD1. The length of the CDR3 is 17 residues. The germline CDR1 and CDR2 sequences are LGHNA and YSLEER. Germline trimming cut 0 bases from V and 2 bases from J; bases unmatched to any gene: 8.

This chain joins TRBV11-3 and TRBJ2-7; TRBD2 matches at 8 bases. CDR3 length equals 13 residues. With V trimmed by 5 bases and J by 2 bases, 2 bases remained unmatched. The V gene's germline CDR1 is SGHNT and CDR2 YENEEA. The CDR3 here is CASSLSGAYEQYF. The CDR3 DNA is TGTGCCAGCAGCCTTAGCGGGGCCTACGAGCAGTACTTC.

J is TRBJ2-3 and V is TRBV5-4, with TRBD1 matching over 7 bases. Germline CDR1 is SGHNT and CDR2 is YYREEE (reference sequence). CDR3 length equals 16 residues. J was trimmed by 3 bases and V by 5 bases; bases with no gene match: 12. The DNA of the CDR3 is TGTGCCAGCAGGAGACAGGGTCCGATCTCGACAGATACGCAGTATTTT. Its protein product is CASRRQGPISTDTQYF.

This clone appeared once. The V call is TRBV14, the J call TRBJ1-6; the D is unclear. The CDR3 is 14 amino acids. Trimming removed 2 bases from V and 9 bases from J, with 11 bases in between. Germline V CDR1 and CDR2: SGHDN, FVKESK. The CDR3 coding sequence is TGTGCCAGCAGCCAAACCCCGGGAAGTTCACCCCTCCACTTT. This translates into CASSQTPGSSPLHF.

This chain joins TRBV19 and TRBJ1-4; TRBD1 agrees at 7 bases. This CDR3 spans 13 amino acids. Trimming took 6 bases from V and 7 from J; bases not matched to a gene: 5. Germline V gene data show CDR1 as LNHDA and CDR2 as SQIVND (reference sequence). The CDR3 DNA reads as TGTGCCAGTAGACCCCAGGGGGTTGAAAAACTGTTTTTT. Translation: CASRPQGVEKLFF.

The rearrangement links TRBV20-1 to TRBJ2-3; 8 bases fit TRBD2. The V gene's germline CDR1 is DFQATT and CDR2 SNEGSKA (reference sequence). Trimming cost V 3 bases and J 1 base; bases outside gene matches: 24. This CDR3 spans 21 amino acids. CDR3 DNA sequence: TGCAGTGCTAGTTCGTTTGGCGGGGGGCCAGGAGGGGTATATGGCACAGATACGCAGTATTTT. It codes for CSASSFGGGPGGVYGTDTQYF.

This clone was observed a handful of times. The junction does not match germline at one end; this may be a read error. The chain combines TRBV7-9 with TRBJ2-1; 12 bases match TRBD2. The CDR3 totals 15 residues. The germline CDR1 and CDR2 sequences are SEHNR and FQNEAQ (reference sequence). The CDR3 DNA sequence: TGTGCCAGCAGCCTAGCGGGGGGGCGTTACAATGAGCAGTTCTTC. The encoded protein is CASSLAGGRYNEQFF.

The sample holds one count of this clone. This chain joins TRBV28 and TRBJ1-2; a possible D gene is TRBD1 (6 bases). Per the germline V gene, CDR1 is MDHEN and CDR2 is SYDVKM. Trimming took off 7 bases at V and 2 bases at J, with 14 bases between the two ends. The length of the CDR3 is 14 residues. The CDR3 is CASTLGTGNYGYTF. For the CDR3, the DNA is TGTGCCAGCACCTTAGGAACAGGGAACTATGGCTACACCTTC.

This clone was detected once. The V gene is TRBV7-2, the J gene TRBJ1-3; D perhaps matches TRBD1 (5 bases). The V gene's germline CDR1 is SGHTA and CDR2 FQGNSA. The V gene lost 5 bases and the J gene lost 3 bases, with 14 bases spanning the gap. The CDR3 is 15 residues long. As DNA, the CDR3 is TGTGCCAGCAGCGCTATGGGGGGGAGTGGAAACACCATATATTTT. It yields the protein CASSAMGGSGNTIYF.

The CDR3 protein is CASSEKRWPQHF. In nucleotides, the CDR3 is TGTGCCAGCAGCGAAAAGAGGTGGCCCCAGCATTTT. V gene TRBV6-6 combines with J gene TRBJ1-5; no clear D gene. Between the trimmed V and J ends, which lost 6 bases and 9 bases, there was a span of 12 bases. This CDR3 contains 12 residues. Germline V gene sequence: CDR1 MNHNY, CDR2 SVGAGI (reference sequence).

V and J are TRBV18 and TRBJ1-4; no reliable D call. The germline V gene has CDR1 KGHSH and CDR2 LQKENI. The CDR3 consists of 13 residues. V was clipped by 4 bases and J by 8 bases, with 11 bases between them. The CDR3 is CASSRSREEKLFF. The DNA for the CDR3 is TGTGCCAGCTCACGTTCCCGGGAGGAAAAACTGTTTTTT.

V and J are TRBV11-2 and TRBJ2-5; TRBD2 agrees at 12 bases. This CDR3 spans 15 amino acids. The junction had 3 bases not matched to a gene; V was cut back by 1 base and J by 6 bases. CDR1 and CDR2 (germline): SGHAT, FQNNGV. The DNA for the CDR3 is TGTGCCAGCAGCTTAGGACTAGCGGGGGAAAAGACCCAGTACTTC. Residues: CASSLGLAGEKTQYF.

The chain couples TRBV13 to TRBJ2-2; the match to TRBD1 covers 7 bases. Germline-derived CDR1 and CDR2 are PRHDT and FYEKMQ (reference sequence). This CDR3 is built from 14 residues. The trim removed 5 bases at V and 1 base at J, leaving 1 base unmatched. In nucleotides, the CDR3 is TGTGCCAGCAGCCGGACAGGGAACACCGGGGAGCTGTTTTTT. Encoded protein: CASSRTGNTGELFF.